The 27 T cell receptor beta chains presented below share a single source sample, sequenced in a study of blood T cell repertoires in COVID-19. This table comes from immunoSEQ multiplex PCR, and its TCRdb copy is limited to in-frame clones, with some not included. This sample has about 160,000 clones; around 84% occur once, and the top ten carry 8.3%. Source material: peripheral blood. These receptors originate from a woman in her sixties or seventies with COVID-19, enrolled during active disease.

There are a few counts of this clone. The V gene is TRBV6-5, the J gene TRBJ1-2; D might be TRBD1 (5 bases). Between the trimmed V and J ends, which lost 5 bases and 3 bases, there was a span of 13 bases. The CDR3 consists of 14 residues. Per the germline V gene, CDR1 is MNHEY and CDR2 is SVGAGI. CDR3 amino acids: CASSRQPLDYGYTF. The DNA for the CDR3 is TGTGCCAGCAGTAGACAGCCCCTTGACTATGGCTACACCTTC.

The chain links TRBV18 to TRBJ1-5; D is undetermined. The length of the CDR3 is 15 residues. The germline gives CDR1 KGHSH, CDR2 LQKENI. Trimming removed 1 base at V and 2 bases at J, with 9 bases between. The CDR3 nucleotides read TGTGCCAGCTCACCACAGAACGGAGGCAATCAGCCCCAGCATTTT. Translated: CASSPQNGGNQPQHF.

The CDR3 nucleotides read TGTGCCAGCTCACCGCCTATACAGGGGGCGAATGAAAAACTGTTTTTT. Protein: CASSPPIQGANEKLFF. The gene calls are TRBV18 and TRBJ1-4; 9 bases are shared with TRBD1. The CDR3 extends over 16 amino acids. V lost 3 bases to trimming and J lost 5 bases; unmatched junction nucleotides: 7. CDR1 is KGHSH and CDR2 is LQKENI in the germline V gene.

In DNA, the CDR3 is TGTGCCAGCGGGACAGGGGTGGACCAGCCCCAGCATTTT. Its translation: CASGTGVDQPQHF. The chain uses TRBV6-5 and TRBJ1-5; TRBD1 matches at 10 bases. The germline V gene has CDR1 MNHEY and CDR2 SVGAGI. This CDR3 is 13 amino acids long. V shed 8 bases and J 7 bases; nucleotides not matched to a gene: 5.

The chain has TRBV5-1 and TRBJ1-1; 8 nucleotides align to TRBD1. CDR1 SGHRS and CDR2 YFSETQ come from the germline V gene. The CDR3 has 16 residues. Losses at the gene ends were 2 bases for V and 5 bases for J; bases not matched to a gene: 11. CDR3 coding DNA: TGCGCCAGCAGCTTTGGTGGTACAGGGGGGAGGACTGAAGCTTTCTTT. It yields the protein CASSFGGTGGRTEAFF. The entire variable domain, with the rest obtained from reference TRBV5-1 and TRBJ1-1, is as follows: KAGVTQTPRYLIKTRGQQVTLSCSPISGHRSVSWYQQTPGQGLQFLFEYFSETQRNKGNFPGRFSGRQFSNSRSEMNVSTLELGDSALYLCASSFGGTGGRTEAFFGQGTRLTVV.

This clone turned up a few times. The chain uses TRBV2 and TRBJ1-2, with D possibly matching TRBD1 (5 bases). CDR1 and CDR2 from the germline V gene are SNHLY and FYNNEI. The germline V and J ends were trimmed by 8 bases and 4 bases, with 17 bases remaining between them. The CDR3 has 14 residues. Here the CDR3 reads CASGGRRESYGYTF. CDR3 bases: TGTGCCAGCGGGGGGAGAAGGGAGAGCTATGGCTACACCTTC.

The chain couples TRBV7-6 to TRBJ2-5, with 10 bases matching TRBD2. Germline V gene lookup returns CDR1 SGHVS and CDR2 FNYEAQ. The J segment lost 4 bases and the V segment lost 4 bases, leaving 6 bases of the junction unmatched. The CDR3 sequence is 15 residues long. The chain's CDR3 is CASSSLAGVGETQYF. The CDR3 bases are TGTGCCAGCAGCTCCCTAGCGGGAGTTGGAGAGACCCAGTACTTC.

The gene calls are TRBV7-9 and TRBJ2-1; D remains unclear. This CDR3 is 12 amino acids long. Germline V gives CDR1 SEHNR, CDR2 FQNEAQ (reference sequence). V lost 2 bases and J lost 8, with 7 bases in between. CDR3 in DNA: TGTGCCAGCAGCTTATCAGTTTATGAGCAGTTCTTC. It specifies CASSLSVYEQFF.

There are a few counts of this clone. The chain employs TRBV5-6 and TRBJ1-6, with D uncertain. In germline, CDR1 is SGHDT, CDR2 YYEEEE. CDR3 size: 17 residues. The V and J ends lost 2 bases and 1 base respectively, with 13 bases between them. This chain's CDR3 is CASSFGSGGSYNSPLHF. CDR3 sequence (DNA): TGTGCCAGCAGCTTCGGATCGGGAGGGTCCTATAATTCACCCCTCCACTTT. Full variable domain (outside the CDR3, taken from reference TRBV5-6 and TRBJ1-6): DAGVTQSPTHLIKTRGQQVTLRCSPKSGHDTVSWYQQALGQGPQFIFQYYEEEERQRGNFPDRFSGHQFPNYSSELNVNALLLGDSALYLCASSFGSGGSYNSPLHFGNGTRLTVT.

The J gene is TRBJ1-4, the V gene TRBV5-4; no clear D. Germline values: CDR1 SGHNT, CDR2 YYREEE (reference sequence). The CDR3 covers 15 residues. The V end was cut by 2 bases, the J end by 0 bases, with 8 bases between. CDR3 coding DNA: TGTGCCAGCAGCTTAGCACCGACAACTAATGAAAAACTGTTTTTT. It encodes CASSLAPTTNEKLFF.

The chain has TRBV9 and TRBJ2-5, with D possibly TRBD2 on 6 matching bases. The CDR3 totals 14 residues. V was trimmed by 4 bases and J by 1 base, leaving 11 bases between them. CDR1 is SGDLS, CDR2 YYNGEE, per germline. The DNA of the CDR3 is TGTGCCAGCAGCCTCGCCGGGGGCCAAGAGACCCAGTACTTC. Encoded protein: CASSLAGGQETQYF.

The chain employs TRBV7-6 and TRBJ1-1; 7 bases are shared with TRBD1. The CDR3 is 14 residues long. Germline V gene sequence: CDR1 SGHVS, CDR2 FNYEAQ. With V trimmed by 3 bases and J by 0 bases, 1 base remained unmatched. CDR3 protein: CASSLGQLNTEAFF. CDR3 nucleotides: TGTGCCAGCAGCTTGGGACAGCTGAACACTGAAGCTTTCTTT.

V gene TRBV2 combines with J gene TRBJ2-1; 8 nucleotides agree with TRBD1. CDR1 is SNHLY, CDR2 FYNNEI, per germline. The CDR3 contains 16 residues. After removal of 1 base from V and 7 bases from J, the junction contained 9 bases not matched to a gene. Here the CDR3 DNA reads TGTGCCAGCAGTGAAGTGGGAACAGGGGGTAGAAATGAGCAGTTCTTC. Amino acids: CASSEVGTGGRNEQFF.

This chain links TRBV6-5 with TRBJ1-5; 10 nucleotides agree with TRBD1. V shed 8 bases, J shed 2 bases, and the junction held 6 bases outside the gene matches. Germline loops: CDR1 MNHEY, CDR2 SVGAGI. CDR3 length equals 15 residues. The CDR3 DNA reads TGTGCCAGCGGGTCCGGGACAGGGGGCAATCAGCCCCAGCATTTT. Translated, it gives CASGSGTGGNQPQHF.

V gene TRBV5-5 combines with J gene TRBJ1-1, with 11 nucleotides matching TRBD1. Trimming cost V 4 bases and J 10 bases; bases outside gene matches: 6. The CDR3 is made up of 13 amino acids. The germline V gene has CDR1 SGHKS and CDR2 YYEKEE (reference sequence). The CDR3 DNA reads TGTGCCAGCAGCCACCGGACAGGGGGCGCAGCTTTCTTT. Translating gives CASSHRTGGAAFF.

The gene calls are TRBV18 and TRBJ1-2; a possible D gene is TRBD1 (5 bases). The germline V gene encodes CDR1 KGHSH and CDR2 LQKENI. CDR3 length: 16 residues. Trimming removed 2 bases from V and 2 bases from J, with 15 bases in between. This CDR3 is CASSPMTELTNYGYTF. CDR3 bases: TGTGCCAGCTCACCAATGACAGAGTTAACAAACTATGGCTACACCTTC.

This chain uses TRBV15 with TRBJ1-5, with no clear D. CDR1 and CDR2 (germline): LNHNV, YYDKDF (reference sequence). V lost 3 bases and J 3 bases, leaving 15 bases between the germline ends. This CDR3 spans 16 amino acids. CDR3 nucleotide sequence: TGTGCCACCAGCAGTGACCGGTTGCGGGTCAATCAGCCCCAGCATTTT. This sequence encodes CATSSDRLRVNQPQHF.

This chain uses TRBV6-4 with TRBJ2-3; TRBD1 matches at 10 bases. J was trimmed by 1 base and V by 5 bases; bases with no gene match: 3. The CDR3 consists of 15 residues. The V gene's germline CDR1 is MRHNA and CDR2 SNTAGT. CDR3 DNA sequence: TGTGCCAGCAGTACCGGGACAGGGGGCACAGATACGCAGTATTTT. Amino acids: CASSTGTGGTDTQYF.

The chain recombines TRBV3-1 (or the pseudogene TRBV3-2) with TRBJ2-7; D is ambiguous. V dropped 3 bases and J dropped 2 bases, with 14 bases sitting between them. CDR3 size: 15 residues. CDR1 and CDR2 from the germline V gene are LGHDT and YNNKEL (reference sequence). The CDR3 bases are TGTGCCAGCAGCCACTGGAGTCCGAACCCCTACGAGCAGTACTTC. It codes for CASSHWSPNPYEQYF.

The chain joins TRBV5-1 to TRBJ2-4, with TRBD1 matching over 7 bases. The CDR3 is 17 residues long. Trimming took 0 bases from V and 0 from J; bases not matched to a gene: 6. Germline CDR1 SGHRS, CDR2 YFSETQ. The CDR3 DNA sequence: TGCGCCAGCAGCTTGGAGGGACAGCCGCTAGCCAAAAACATTCAGTACTTC. Protein: CASSLEGQPLAKNIQYF.

CDR3 protein: CASFFRGYEQYF. For the CDR3, the DNA is TGCGCCAGCTTTTTCCGGGGCTACGAGCAGTACTTC. The genes are TRBV10-1 and TRBJ2-7; D possibly corresponds to TRBD2 (5 bases). The CDR3 loop spans 12 amino acids. Trimming shortened V by 8 bases and J by 3 bases, and 11 bases separated the two germline ends. Looked up from germline, CDR1 is WNHNN and CDR2 is SYGVQD (reference sequence).

The chain has TRBV5-1 and TRBJ1-1, with 8 positions matching TRBD1. The germline gives CDR1 SGHRS, CDR2 YFSETQ. This CDR3 region has 16 residues. The junction had 10 bases not matched to a gene; V was cut back by 2 bases and J by 4 bases. In DNA, the CDR3 is TGCGCCAGCAGCTTCCAGGGGGCGCGTCTGGGCACTGAAGCTTTCTTT. It codes for CASSFQGARLGTEAFF.

The rearrangement joins TRBV9 to TRBJ1-4; a possible D gene is TRBD1 (5 bases). Germline CDR1 is SGDLS and CDR2 is YYNGEE. The CDR3 is 15 amino acids. Trimming left V 4 bases short and J 2 bases short, with 12 bases between. CDR3 amino acids: CASSLGGGTNEKLFF. CDR3 in DNA: TGTGCCAGCAGCCTCGGCGGGGGGACTAATGAAAAACTGTTTTTT.

The rearrangement links TRBV18 to TRBJ1-1; 7 nucleotides line up with TRBD1. Trimming took 1 base from V and 1 from J; bases not matched to a gene: 15. The V gene's germline CDR1 is KGHSH and CDR2 LQKENI. The CDR3 sequence is 19 residues long. The CDR3 DNA reads as TGTGCCAGCTCACCACTAAATTGGGGACAGCGAACCTCGAACACTGAAGCTTTCTTT. It is translated as CASSPLNWGQRTSNTEAFF.

The CDR3 coding sequence is TGTGCCAGCAGTACTGTGAGGGGACAGGGTATTACTGAAGCTTTCTTT. The encoded protein is CASSTVRGQGITEAFF. The gene calls are TRBV3-1 (or the pseudogene TRBV3-2) and TRBJ1-1, with 9 bases matching TRBD1. Unmatched junction bases numbered 13, after V lost 6 bases and J lost 5 bases. CDR1 LGHDT and CDR2 YNNKEL come from the germline V gene (reference sequence). This CDR3 spans 16 amino acids.

The chain joins TRBV9 to TRBJ1-1, with D tentatively TRBD1 (5 bases). Germline V lookup: CDR1 SGDLS, CDR2 YYNGEE. The CDR3 runs 14 residues. Trimming removed 4 bases from V and 4 bases from J, with 14 bases in between. The CDR3 DNA is TGTGCCAGCAGCCTCCGGGGGGGTCGCACTGAAGCTTTCTTT. Protein sequence: CASSLRGGRTEAFF. Looking up the rest from reference TRBV9 and TRBJ1-1 gives the full variable domain: DSGVTQTPKHLITATGQRVTLRCSPRSGDLSVYWYQQSLDQGLQFLIQYYNGEERAKGNILERFSAQQFPDLHSELNLSSLELGDSALYFCASSLRGGRTEAFFGQGTRLTVV.

The V gene is TRBV27, the J gene TRBJ1-5; a weak D match, TRBD1 (5 bases). This CDR3 comprises 13 residues. Looked up from germline, CDR1 is MNHEY and CDR2 is SMNVEV (reference sequence). Deletions cut 8 bases from V and 5 bases from J, with 13 bases between. The CDR3 coding sequence is TGTGCCAGCGGGGCGGGGGTGGATCAGCCCCAGCATTTT. This translates into CASGAGVDQPQHF.